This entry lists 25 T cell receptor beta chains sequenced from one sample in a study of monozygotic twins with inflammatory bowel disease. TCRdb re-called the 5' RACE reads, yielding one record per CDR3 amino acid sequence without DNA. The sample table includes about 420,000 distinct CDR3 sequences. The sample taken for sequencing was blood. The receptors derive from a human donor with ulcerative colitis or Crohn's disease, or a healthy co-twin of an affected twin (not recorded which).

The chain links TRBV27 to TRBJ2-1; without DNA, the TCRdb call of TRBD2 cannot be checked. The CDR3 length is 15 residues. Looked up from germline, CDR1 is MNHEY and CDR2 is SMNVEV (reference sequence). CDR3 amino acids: CASSLPGTSGRREFF.

CDR3 sequence: CATGGGPKGEQFF. The V and J genes are TRBV5-1 and TRBJ2-1; TCRdb designates TRBD1, a call that cannot be tested without DNA. Germline V lookup: CDR1 SGHRS, CDR2 YFSETQ. The CDR3 is made up of 13 amino acids.

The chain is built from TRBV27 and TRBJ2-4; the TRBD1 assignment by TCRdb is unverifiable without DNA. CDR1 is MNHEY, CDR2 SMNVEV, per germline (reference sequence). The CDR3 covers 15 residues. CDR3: CASRPDSLAKNIQYF.

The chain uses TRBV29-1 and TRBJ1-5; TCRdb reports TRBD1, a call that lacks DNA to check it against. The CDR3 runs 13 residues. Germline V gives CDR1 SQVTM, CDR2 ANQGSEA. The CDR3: CSVRTGGGQPQHF. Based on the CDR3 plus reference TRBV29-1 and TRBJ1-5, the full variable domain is SAVISQKPSRDICQRGTSLTIQCQVDSQVTMMFWYRQQPGQSLTLIATANQGSEATYESGFVIDKFPISRPNLTFSTLTVSNMSPEDSSIYLCSVRTGGGQPQHFGDGTRLSIL.

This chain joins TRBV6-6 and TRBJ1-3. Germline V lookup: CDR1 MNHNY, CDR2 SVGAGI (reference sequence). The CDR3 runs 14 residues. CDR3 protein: CASSYLGSGNTIYF.

The CDR3 sequence is CASRAGNNSPLHF. The chain couples TRBV25-1 to TRBJ1-6; TCRdb gives TRBD1 as the D gene, but with no DNA this cannot be confirmed. This CDR3 is built from 13 residues. CDR1 and CDR2 (germline): MGHDK, SYGVNS. The whole variable domain, filled in from reference TRBV25-1 and TRBJ1-6, reads EADIYQTPRYLVIGTGKKITLECSQTMGHDKMYWYQQDPGMELHLIHYSYGVNSTEKGDLSSESTVSRIRTEHFPLTLESARPSHTSQYLCASRAGNNSPLHFGNGTRLTVT.

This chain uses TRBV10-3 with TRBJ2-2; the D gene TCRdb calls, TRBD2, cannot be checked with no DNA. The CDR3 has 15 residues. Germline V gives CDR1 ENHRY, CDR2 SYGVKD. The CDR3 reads CATAWTSGGTGELFF.

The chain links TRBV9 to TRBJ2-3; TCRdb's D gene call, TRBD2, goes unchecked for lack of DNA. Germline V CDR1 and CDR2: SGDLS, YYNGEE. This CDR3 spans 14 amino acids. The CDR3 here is CASSVGRGADTQYF.

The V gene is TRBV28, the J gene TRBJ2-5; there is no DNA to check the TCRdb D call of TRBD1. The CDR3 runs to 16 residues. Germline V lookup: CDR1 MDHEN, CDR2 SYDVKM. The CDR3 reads CASSLDLGAHRETQYF. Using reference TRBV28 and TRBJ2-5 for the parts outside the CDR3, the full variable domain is DVKVTQSSRYLVKRTGEKVFLECVQDMDHENMFWYRQDPGLGLRLIYFSYDVKMKEKGDIPEGYSVSREKKERFSLILESASTNQTSMYLCASSLDLGAHRETQYFGPGTRLLVL.

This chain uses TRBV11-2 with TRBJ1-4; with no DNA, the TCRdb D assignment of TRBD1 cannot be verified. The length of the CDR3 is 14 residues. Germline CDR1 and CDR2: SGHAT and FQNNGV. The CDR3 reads CASSRRQGGEKLFF.

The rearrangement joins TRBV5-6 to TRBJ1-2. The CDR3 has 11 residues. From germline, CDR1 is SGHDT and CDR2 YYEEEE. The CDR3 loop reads CASSGGSGYTF.

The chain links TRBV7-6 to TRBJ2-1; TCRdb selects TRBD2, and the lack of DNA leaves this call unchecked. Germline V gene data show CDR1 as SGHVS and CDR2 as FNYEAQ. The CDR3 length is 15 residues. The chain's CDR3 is CASSLQEAPYNEQFF.

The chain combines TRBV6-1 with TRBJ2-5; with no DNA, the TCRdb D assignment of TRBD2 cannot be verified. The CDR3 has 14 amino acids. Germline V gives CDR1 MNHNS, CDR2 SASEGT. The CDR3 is CASKAGTSAETQYF.

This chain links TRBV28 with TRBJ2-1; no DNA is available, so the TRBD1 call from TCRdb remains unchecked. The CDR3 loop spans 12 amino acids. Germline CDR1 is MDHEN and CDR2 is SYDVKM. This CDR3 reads CAGKTGFGEQFF.

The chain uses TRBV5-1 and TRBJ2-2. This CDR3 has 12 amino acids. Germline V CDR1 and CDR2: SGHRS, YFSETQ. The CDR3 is CASSLSIGELFF.

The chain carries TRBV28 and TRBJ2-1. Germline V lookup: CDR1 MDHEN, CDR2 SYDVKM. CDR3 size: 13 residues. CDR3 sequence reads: CASRGDFYNEQFF.

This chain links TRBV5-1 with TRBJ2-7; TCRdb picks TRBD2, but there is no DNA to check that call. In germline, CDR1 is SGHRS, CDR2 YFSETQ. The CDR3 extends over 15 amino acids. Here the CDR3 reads CASRDTSGVSYEQYF.

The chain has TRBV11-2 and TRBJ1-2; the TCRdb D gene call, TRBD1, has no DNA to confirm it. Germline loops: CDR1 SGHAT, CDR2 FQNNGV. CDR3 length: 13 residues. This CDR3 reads CASSLGTVAGYTF.

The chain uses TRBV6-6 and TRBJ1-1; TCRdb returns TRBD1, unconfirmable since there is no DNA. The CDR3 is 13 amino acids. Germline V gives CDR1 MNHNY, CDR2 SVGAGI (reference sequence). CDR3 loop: CASRRTGRAEAFF.

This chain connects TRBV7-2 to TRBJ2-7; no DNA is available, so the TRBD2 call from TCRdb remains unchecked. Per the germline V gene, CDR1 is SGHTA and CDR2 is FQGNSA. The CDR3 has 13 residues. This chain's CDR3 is CASSSEGGYEQYF.

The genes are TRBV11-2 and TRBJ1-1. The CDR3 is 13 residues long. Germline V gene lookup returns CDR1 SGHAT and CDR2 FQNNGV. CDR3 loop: CASSFKDSTEAFF.

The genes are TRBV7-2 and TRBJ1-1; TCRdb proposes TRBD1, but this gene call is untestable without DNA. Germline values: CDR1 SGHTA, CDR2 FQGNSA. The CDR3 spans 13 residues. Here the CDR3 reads CASSTGRNTEAFF.

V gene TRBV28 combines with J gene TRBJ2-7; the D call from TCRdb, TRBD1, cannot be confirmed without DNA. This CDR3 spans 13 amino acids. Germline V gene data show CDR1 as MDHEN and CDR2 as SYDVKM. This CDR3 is CASSLDQGGEQYF. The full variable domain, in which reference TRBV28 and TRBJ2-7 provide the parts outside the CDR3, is DVKVTQSSRYLVKRTGEKVFLECVQDMDHENMFWYRQDPGLGLRLIYFSYDVKMKEKGDIPEGYSVSREKKERFSLILESASTNQTSMYLCASSLDQGGEQYFGPGTRLTVT.

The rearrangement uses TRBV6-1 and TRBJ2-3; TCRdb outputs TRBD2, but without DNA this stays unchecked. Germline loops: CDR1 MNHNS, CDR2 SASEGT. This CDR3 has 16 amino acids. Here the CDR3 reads CASRKGLAGGTDTQYF.

The CDR3 spells CATSRGGASNQPQHF. The V call is TRBV15, the J call TRBJ1-5; the TCRdb call, TRBD1, lacks DNA for checking. This CDR3 has 15 amino acids. The V gene's germline CDR1 is LNHNV and CDR2 YYDKDF (reference sequence).